These 22 T cell receptor beta chains were sequenced from one sample in a study of multiple sclerosis patients with progressive multifocal leukoencephalopathy. This sample's time point: before natalizumab initiation. Data came from immunoSEQ multiplex PCR; TCRdb stores just in-frame clones and leaves some out. The sample consists of 25,000 to 30,000 clones, approximately 90% of them appearing once. The sample taken for sequencing was PBMCs. The receptors originated from a human donor with multiple sclerosis.

This chain connects TRBV4-3 to TRBJ2-3; D gene ambiguous. CDR3 length: 15 residues. Germline CDR1 is LGHNA and CDR2 is YSLEER. The V and J ends lost 0 bases and 6 bases respectively, with 13 bases between them. The DNA of the CDR3 is TGCGCCAGCAGCCAAGATAGTGGAACAGCCGATACGCAGTATTTT. This gives the protein CASSQDSGTADTQYF.

This chain links TRBV15 with TRBJ2-7, with D tentatively TRBD2 (5 bases). V gave up 3 bases and J gave up 6 bases, with 15 bases separating them. The CDR3 has 14 amino acids. Looked up from germline, CDR1 is LNHNV and CDR2 is YYDKDF (reference sequence). The CDR3 nucleotides are TGTGCCACCAGCAGCCGGACTTTACGTGGCGAGCAGTACTTC. Protein sequence: CATSSRTLRGEQYF. The variable domain in full, with the rest retrieved from reference TRBV15 and TRBJ2-7, is DAMVIQNPRYQVTQFGKPVTLSCSQTLNHNVMYWYQQKSSQAPKLLFHYYDKDFNNEADTPDNFQSRRPNTSFCFLDIRSPGLGDTAMYLCATSSRTLRGEQYFGPGTRLTVT.

The J gene is TRBJ1-1, the V gene TRBV5-1, with D maybe TRBD1 (5 bases). Germline assignment: CDR1 SGHRS and CDR2 YFSETQ. Trimming left V 1 base short and J 7 bases short, with 14 bases between. This CDR3 is built from 14 residues. CDR3 region: CASSLPKPTGEAFF. The CDR3 nucleotides read TGCGCCAGCAGCTTGCCGAAACCCACAGGTGAAGCTTTCTTT. Variable domain in full (rest from reference TRBV5-1 and TRBJ1-1): KAGVTQTPRYLIKTRGQQVTLSCSPISGHRSVSWYQQTPGQGLQFLFEYFSETQRNKGNFPGRFSGRQFSNSRSEMNVSTLELGDSALYLCASSLPKPTGEAFFGQGTRLTVV.

The chain recombines TRBV30 with TRBJ1-2; weak D call: TRBD1 (6 bases). Germline V gives CDR1 GTSNPN, CDR2 SVGIG (reference sequence). Trimming shortened V by 0 bases and J by 8 bases, and 13 bases separated the two germline ends. CDR3 length: 13 amino acids. CDR3 loop: CAWSVREGGGYTF. CDR3 DNA: TGTGCCTGGAGTGTCCGAGAGGGGGGAGGCTACACCTTC.

The chain joins TRBV4-2 to TRBJ1-3, with 8 bases fitting TRBD1. V lost 1 base and J lost 0; bases outside the gene matches: 5. CDR3 length: 17 amino acids. Germline lookup yields CDR1 LGHNA and CDR2 YNFKEQ. CDR3 sequence: CASSQGTGGGSGNTIYF. In DNA, the CDR3 is TGTGCCAGCAGCCAAGGTACAGGGGGAGGCTCTGGAAACACCATATATTTT.

The gene calls are TRBV29-1 and TRBJ1-2; TRBD1 agrees at 8 bases. Germline loops: CDR1 SQVTM, CDR2 ANQGSEA. After removal of 3 bases from V and 5 bases from J, the junction contained 8 bases not matched to a gene. The CDR3 length is 14 residues. The CDR3 DNA reads as TGCAGCGTTGATGAGACAGGGGCCTTTTATGGCTACACCTTC. This gives the protein CSVDETGAFYGYTF.

This clone is labeled as medium-sized. The chain combines TRBV7-2 with TRBJ2-7, with 10 positions matching TRBD2. The junction had 3 bases not matched to a gene; V was cut back by 3 bases and J by 1 base. The CDR3 is made up of 15 amino acids. Germline V CDR1 and CDR2: SGHTA, FQGNSA. CDR3 in amino acids: CASSFLAGESYEQYF. The CDR3, as DNA: TGTGCCAGCAGCTTCCTAGCGGGGGAATCCTACGAGCAGTACTTC.

The rearrangement joins TRBV19 to TRBJ2-7; D is uncertain. V was clipped by 8 bases and J by 6 bases, with 17 bases between them. CDR1 LNHDA and CDR2 SQIVND come from the germline V gene (reference sequence). The CDR3 has 13 residues. The CDR3 nucleotides read TGTGCCAGTGCCGGCCTGGCGGACGCCGAGCAGTACTTC. This translates into CASAGLADAEQYF. Using reference TRBV19 and TRBJ2-7 for the parts outside the CDR3, the full variable domain is DGGITQSPKYLFRKEGQNVTLSCEQNLNHDAMYWYRQDPGQGLRLIYYSQIVNDFQKGDIAEGYSVSREKKESFPLTVTSAQKNPTAFYLCASAGLADAEQYFGPGTRLTVT.

The chain is built from TRBV19 and TRBJ2-7, with a weak D call TRBD2 (7 bases). Germline CDR1 LNHDA, CDR2 SQIVND (reference sequence). The V and J ends lost 2 bases and 2 bases respectively, with 10 bases between them. This CDR3 is 14 amino acids long. Here the CDR3 reads CASSIPGGPYEQYF. CDR3 coding DNA: TGTGCCAGTAGTATACCGGGGGGCCCCTACGAGCAGTACTTC.

The chain recombines TRBV19 with TRBJ2-6, with D possibly being TRBD2 (5 bases). CDR1 is LNHDA and CDR2 is SQIVND in the germline V gene (reference sequence). The V end was cut by 4 bases, the J end by 0 bases, with 7 bases between. The CDR3 consists of 15 residues. CDR3 residues: CASSNRDSGANVLTF. The CDR3 DNA is TGTGCCAGTAGTAACCGGGACTCTGGGGCCAACGTCCTGACTTTC. Filled out from reference TRBV19 and TRBJ2-6, the complete variable domain reads DGGITQSPKYLFRKEGQNVTLSCEQNLNHDAMYWYRQDPGQGLRLIYYSQIVNDFQKGDIAEGYSVSREKKESFPLTVTSAQKNPTAFYLCASSNRDSGANVLTFGAGSRLTVL.

This clone occurred once. The rearrangement uses TRBV9 and TRBJ1-3; weak D call: TRBD1 (5 bases). Germline-derived CDR1 and CDR2 are SGDLS and YYNGEE. V was pared by 7 bases and J by 4 bases, with 15 bases between. CDR3 length equals 14 residues. The DNA of the CDR3 is TGTGCCAGCGGACTACCAGGGACCGGAAACACCATATATTTT. Translated: CASGLPGTGNTIYF.

The rearrangement joins TRBV7-9 to TRBJ1-1, with D possibly being TRBD1 (6 bases). The V end lost 2 bases, the J end lost 0 bases, and 16 bases lay between the germline ends. This CDR3 comprises 17 residues. The germline gives CDR1 SEHNR, CDR2 FQNEAQ (reference sequence). CDR3: CASSLRQAGAMNTEAFF. In nucleotides, the CDR3 is TGTGCCAGCAGCTTACGACAGGCGGGAGCCATGAACACTGAAGCTTTCTTT.

This clone was found a few times. This chain uses TRBV6-6 with TRBJ1-1; D unresolved. Deletions cut 8 bases from V and 1 base from J, with 14 bases between. This CDR3 has 14 residues. The germline V gene has CDR1 MNHNY and CDR2 SVGAGI (reference sequence). DNA for the CDR3: TGTGCCAGCGGTTGGAGGCAGGCGAACACTGAAGCTTTCTTT. This codes for CASGWRQANTEAFF.

The chain carries TRBV6-1 and TRBJ1-5; a weak D match, TRBD1 (5 bases). With 6 bases removed from V and 7 bases from J, the gap between germline ends came to 13 bases. Germline values: CDR1 MNHNS, CDR2 SASEGT. The CDR3 spans 13 residues. This CDR3 is CASRATVDQPQHF. CDR3 sequence (DNA): TGTGCCAGCAGGGCGACAGTAGACCAGCCCCAGCATTTT.

This clone was picked up one time. The rearrangement uses TRBV21-1 and TRBJ1-5; TRBD1 is the table's D call, not checked against the DNA. TRBV21-1 is reported as a pseudogene. This CDR3 comprises 21 residues. CDR3 coding DNA: TGTGCCAGCAGCAATCCACCCTTGTCAGGGGAAAACGCATATAGCAATCAGCCCCAGCATTTT. The encoded protein is CASSNPPLSGENAYSNQPQHF.

The chain couples TRBV19 to TRBJ1-2; 8 bases are a match to TRBD1. Per the germline V gene, CDR1 is LNHDA and CDR2 is SQIVND (reference sequence). The CDR3 runs 14 residues. The V and J ends lost 4 bases and 3 bases, in that order; junction bases with no gene match: 4. The CDR3 DNA is TGTGCCAGTAGTACGACAGGGGACGACTATGGCTACACCTTC. Protein product: CASSTTGDDYGYTF.

This clone was counted a single time. The rearrangement joins TRBV12-5 to TRBJ1-6; D call uncertain. The CDR3 contains 12 residues. V lost 5 bases and J 18 bases, leaving 17 bases between the germline ends. Germline CDR1 is LGHNT and CDR2 is FRNRAP. In nucleotides, the CDR3 is TGTGCTAGTGGTCTCGACTCTCCAGCCACCCACTTT. Protein sequence: CASGLDSPATHF.

The chain carries TRBV30 and TRBJ1-1; maybe TRBD1 (5 bases). V was trimmed by 2 bases and J by 1 base, leaving 17 bases between them. CDR3 size: 16 residues. CDR1 is GTSNPN and CDR2 is SVGIG in the germline V gene (reference sequence). Written as DNA, the CDR3 is TGTGCCTGGAGTATGGGTGGGGGACCCAAGAACACTGAAGCTTTCTTT. Protein: CAWSMGGGPKNTEAFF.

This chain uses TRBV19 with TRBJ2-5; the match to TRBD2 covers 7 bases. With the DNA end fitting TRBJ2-7 better, the J assignment may be wrong. The CDR3 totals 16 residues. Germline-derived CDR1 and CDR2 are LNHDA and SQIVND (reference sequence). The CDR3 DNA is TGTGCCAGTAGTCAACCCGCGGGCGGGAGCCTTGACGAGCAGTACTTC. Amino acid sequence: CASSQPAGGSLDEQYF.

This sequence joins TRBV6-5 and TRBJ1-1, with D unresolved. Germline V CDR1 and CDR2: MNHEY, SVGAGI. CDR3 length equals 14 residues. V dropped 5 bases and J dropped 1 base, with 11 bases sitting between them. Written as DNA, the CDR3 is TGTGCCAGCAGTCCGACATCAAGGAACACTGAAGCTTTCTTT. Translation gives CASSPTSRNTEAFF.

The chain employs TRBV29-1 and TRBJ2-7; 9 bases are shared with TRBD1. The CDR3 covers 14 residues. CDR1 and CDR2 from the germline V gene are SQVTM and ANQGSEA. The CDR3 reads CSGRGTGSSYEQYF. CDR3 bases: TGCAGTGGTCGGGGGACAGGGAGCTCCTACGAGCAGTACTTC.

This chain uses TRBV6-4 with TRBJ2-3; the match to TRBD2 covers 8 bases. The CDR3 extends over 15 amino acids. V shed 4 bases, J shed 5 bases, and the junction held 8 bases outside the gene matches. Germline V gene data show CDR1 as MRHNA and CDR2 as SNTAGT. The chain's CDR3 is CASSASGGGVDTQYF. For the CDR3, the DNA is TGTGCCAGCAGTGCAAGCGGGGGTGGCGTAGATACGCAGTATTTT.